The entry below describes one T cell receptor (beta chain). These data originate in a study of cytomegalovirus exposure and HLA in healthy donors. The PCR ran on 60 Vbeta and 13 Jbeta primers. The repertoire was sequenced with immunoSEQ multiplex PCR; TCRdb's copy has only in-frame clones and lacks some. The sample has under 250,000 clones, approximately 78% seen once. From germline, CDR1 is SGHKS and CDR2 YYEKEE (reference sequence). The CDR3 covers 14 residues. V lost 3 bases and J 5 bases, leaving 12 bases between the germline ends. Sequencing was performed on PBMCs. The source of this sequence is a boy aged 10-17 years in good health and CMV-seronegative. The rearrangement uses TRBV5-5 and TRBJ1-5; D may be TRBD1 (6 bases). The CDR3 here is CASSSPGVDQPQHF. The CDR3 region has the DNA TGTGCCAGCAGCTCCCCAGGGGTGGATCAGCCCCAGCATTTT.